This T cell receptor (beta chain) was captured in a study of shared clonotypes between healthy human individuals. TCRdb keeps only in-frame clones here, not all; method: immunoSEQ multiplex PCR. This table holds under 1 million clones, 85% to 95% found once. It was CD45RO-negative cells, positively selected for CCR7, that made up naive CD8 cells, with terminally differentiated effector memory CD45RA+ cells excluded. Trimming left V 4 bases short and J 3 bases short, with 16 bases between. The CDR3 length is 15 residues. Germline V lookup: CDR1 SGDLS, CDR2 YYNGEE. The sequence was obtained from a man aged 30 to 39 in good health. Sequenced: naive CD8+ T cells sorted from blood. The chain carries TRBV9 and TRBJ2-5, with D perhaps TRBD1 or TRBD2 (5 bases each). CDR3 nucleotides: TGTGCCAGCAGCCCACCTGGGACCCCAAAAGAGACCCAGTACTTC. This sequence encodes CASSPPGTPKETQYF.